This is a list of T cell receptor beta chains from one sample in a study of control samples from healthy donors and cancer patients. TCRdb keeps only in-frame clones here, not all; method: immunoSEQ multiplex PCR. The sample lists 85,000 to 95,000 clones; about 88% were seen once. The sequencing input was blood. These receptors originate from a woman in her 70s in good health. Both conserved end residues are part of each CDR3. A D gene is named only where the DNA matches it firmly. Clone size is stated in some rows and not others, as once, few, many or a class when expanded.

CDR3aa,CDR3nt,abundance,v_gene,j_gene,d_gene
CASSLGTEAFF,TGTGCCAGCAGTCTTGGGACTGAAGCTTTCTTT,few,TRBV6-2/TRBV6-3,TRBJ1-1,.
CASTASRQETQYF,TGTGCCAGCACTGCTAGCCGCCAAGAGACCCAGTACTTC,few,TRBV2,TRBJ2-5,.
CASSLKGATEAFF,TGTGCCAGCAGTTTAAAGGGGGCCACTGAAGCTTTCTTT,.,TRBV12-3/TRBV12-4,TRBJ1-1,TRBD1
CASSLGVQGGNQPQHF,TGTGCCAGCAGCTTAGGGGTACAGGGTGGCAATCAGCCCCAGCATTTT,.,TRBV11-2,TRBJ1-5,.
CSASSGGNTDTQYF,TGCAGTGCTAGTAGCGGGGGAAACACAGATACGCAGTATTTT,.,TRBV20-1,TRBJ2-3,TRBD2
CASSLRTYGYTF,TGTGCCAGCAGTTTAAGGACCTATGGCTACACCTTC,few,TRBV12-3/TRBV12-4,TRBJ1-2,.
CASSLPLAEQFF,TGTGCCAGCAGCTTACCACTAGCGGAGCAGTTCTTC,once,TRBV5-6,TRBJ2-1,TRBD2
CASSRSSGSREQYF,TGTGCCAGTAGCAGGAGTAGCGGGAGCAGAGAGCAGTACTTC,.,TRBV19,TRBJ2-7,TRBD2
CASSYWGQVYGYTF,TGTGCCAGTAGCTATTGGGGGCAGGTCTATGGCTACACCTTC,.,TRBV19,TRBJ1-2,.
CASSRLAVLSTDTQYF,TGTGCCAGCAGCCGACTAGCGGTCCTTAGCACAGATACGCAGTATTTT,once,TRBV7-9,TRBJ2-3,TRBD2
CASSPSPGPSSGNTIYF,TGTGCCAGCTCACCAAGCCCTGGGCCATCGTCTGGAAACACCATATATTTT,.,TRBV18,TRBJ1-3,.
CASSGEGSQPQHF,TGTGCCAGCAGTGGGGAGGGCAGTCAGCCCCAGCATTTT,.,TRBV2,TRBJ1-5,.
CASRWRALGDNEQFF,TGTGCCAGCCGTTGGAGGGCCCTAGGGGACAATGAGCAGTTCTTC,once,TRBV2,TRBJ2-1,.
CASSLGTQGGGETQYF,TGTGCCAGTAGTTTAGGTACTCAAGGAGGTGGGGAGACCCAGTACTTC,.,TRBV19,TRBJ2-5,.
CASSQGQDRNEKLFF,TGCGCCAGCAGCCAAGGGCAGGACAGGAATGAAAAACTGTTTTTT,.,TRBV4-3,TRBJ1-4,TRBD1
CASSQETLSSYNEQFF,TGTGCCAGCAGCCAAGAGACACTGAGCTCCTACAATGAGCAGTTCTTC,.,TRBV3-1/TRBV3-2,TRBJ2-1,.
CASGGRGGSSRHNEQFF,TGTGCCAGCGGTGGTCGCGGGGGCTCATCAAGACACAATGAGCAGTTCTTC,.,TRBV5-6,TRBJ2-1,.
CASSTRPGQGSLGYGYTF,TGTGCCAGCAGCACTCGACCGGGACAGGGGAGTCTCGGCTATGGCTACACCTTC,.,TRBV9,TRBJ1-2,TRBD1
CASSPPGSLNQPQHF,TGTGCCAGCTCACCACCGGGCAGCCTCAATCAGCCCCAGCATTTT,once,TRBV18,TRBJ1-5,.
CASSVAALWNEQFF,TGTGCCAGCAGCGTAGCGGCCCTCTGGAATGAGCAGTTCTTC,.,TRBV9,TRBJ2-1,.
CAISESQGTGVLNTEAFF,TGTGCCATCAGTGAGTCCCAGGGAACAGGGGTCCTGAACACTGAAGCTTTCTTT,once,TRBV10-3,TRBJ1-1,TRBD1
CASSPLAGSSTDTQYF,TGTGCCAGCAGCCCTTTAGCGGGATCTAGCACAGATACGCAGTATTTT,.,TRBV3-1/TRBV3-2,TRBJ2-3,TRBD2
CAGTSPPGELFF,TGTGCCGGTACTAGCCCCCCTGGGGAGCTGTTTTTT,.,TRBV2,TRBJ2-2,.
CASSFPPGGSGAYNEQFF,TGTGCCAGCAGCTTCCCCCCTGGCGGGTCAGGGGCCTACAATGAGCAGTTCTTC,.,TRBV7-9,TRBJ2-1,.
CSVDPGQLYGYTF,TGCAGCGTTGACCCGGGACAGCTCTATGGCTACACCTTC,.,TRBV29-1,TRBJ1-2,TRBD1
CSASPGGSFGNEQFF,TGCAGTGCTAGTCCGGGCGGGAGTTTCGGGAATGAGCAGTTCTTC,.,TRBV20-1,TRBJ2-1,TRBD2
CASSRTEGQPQHF,TGTGCCAGCAGCCGGACTGAGGGGCAGCCCCAGCATTTT,.,TRBV12-3/TRBV12-4,TRBJ1-5,.
CASSFLGRPGGQFF,TGTGCCAGCAGTTTTCTGGGGCGACCTGGTGGGCAGTTCTTC,.,TRBV27,TRBJ2-1,.
CASSFTGGPLPGANYGYTF,TGTGCCAGCAGTTTCACAGGGGGGCCTCTTCCTGGAGCTAACTATGGCTACACCTTC,.,TRBV3-1/TRBV3-2,TRBJ1-2,TRBD1
CASSSDQASTNEKLFF,TGTGCCAGCAGTTCGGACCAGGCTTCAACTAATGAAAAACTGTTTTTT,once,TRBV7-9,TRBJ1-4,.
CASSDGADTEAFF,TGTGCCAGCAGCGATGGGGCCGACACTGAAGCTTTCTTT,.,TRBV9,TRBJ1-1,.
CASSQGPGSTALGYTF,TGCGCCAGCAGCCAAGGGCCGGGGTCAACAGCTCTAGGCTACACCTTC,few,TRBV4-3,TRBJ1-2,.
CASSELLRTASNDNSPLHF,TGTGCCAGCAGTGAGTTACTCAGGACAGCCTCAAACGATAATTCACCCCTCCACTTT,.,TRBV6-1,TRBJ1-6,.
CASSSTGGADYGYTF,TGCGCCAGCAGCTCTACAGGGGGCGCGGACTATGGCTACACCTTC,.,TRBV5-1,TRBJ1-2,TRBD1
CASRRGDTNTEAFF,TGTGCCAGCAGACGTGGCGACACGAACACTGAAGCTTTCTTT,.,TRBV28,TRBJ1-1,.
CSASEDQPQHF,TGCAGTGCTAGTGAAGATCAGCCCCAGCATTTT,once,TRBV20-1,TRBJ1-5,.
CASSSTWGNGNTIYF,TGTGCCAGCAGCTCAACATGGGGAAATGGAAACACCATATATTTT,.,TRBV7-2,TRBJ1-3,.